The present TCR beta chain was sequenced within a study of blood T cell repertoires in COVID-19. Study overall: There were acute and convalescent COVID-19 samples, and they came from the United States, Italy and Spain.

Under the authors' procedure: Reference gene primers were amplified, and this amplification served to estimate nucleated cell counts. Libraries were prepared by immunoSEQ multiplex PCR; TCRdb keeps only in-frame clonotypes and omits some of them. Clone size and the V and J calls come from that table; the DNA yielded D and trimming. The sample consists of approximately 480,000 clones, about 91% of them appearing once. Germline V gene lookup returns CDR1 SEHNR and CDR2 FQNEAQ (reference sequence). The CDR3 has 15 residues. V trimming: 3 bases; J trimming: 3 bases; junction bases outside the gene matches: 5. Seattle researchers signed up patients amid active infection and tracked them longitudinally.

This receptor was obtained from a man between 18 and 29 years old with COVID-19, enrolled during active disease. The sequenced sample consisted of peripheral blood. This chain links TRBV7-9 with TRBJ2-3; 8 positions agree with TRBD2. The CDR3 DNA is TGTGCCAGCAGCTTGGGCGGGAGGACGACAGATACGCAGTATTTT. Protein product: CASSLGGRTTDTQYF. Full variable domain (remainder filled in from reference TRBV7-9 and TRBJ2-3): DTGVSQNPRHKITKRGQNVTFRCDPISEHNRLYWYRQTLGQGPEFLTYFQNEAQLEKSRLLSDRFSAERPKGSFSTLEIQRTEQGDSAMYLCASSLGGRTTDTQYFGPGTRLTVL.